The T cell receptor (beta chain) described here comes from a study of T cell repertoires in cytomegalovirus infection. Study context: It was the public TCR beta signatures that indicated both CMV infection and matching HLA type.

Germline CDR1 and CDR2: MNHEY and SMNVEV (reference sequence). This CDR3 comprises 14 residues. V was cut by 9 bases and J by 4 bases, with 16 bases left in between. TCRdb re-derived calls from the reads in MiXCR, one entry per CDR3 protein. The data contain around 100,000 distinct CDR3 sequences, over 9% of them seen just once; the ten biggest clones take up 31%. This clonotype was observed a handful of times. Its antigen remains unknown. Findings and limits, study-wide: In two of eight donors, the top clonotype was HLA-C-restricted CMV-specific. Identification of carriers of CMV plus the relevant HLA was achieved through cumulative public TCR beta family frequency.

Sequences were obtained from PBMCs, sequenced either directly or after in vitro stimulation (not recorded which). The chain recombines TRBV27 with TRBJ2-1, with a possible D match to TRBD2 (6 bases). The origin of this receptor is a human donor in good health (CMV status not recorded). Some clones in this sample may be carry-over from other donors' samples. CDR3 sequence: CASAGMGIYNEQFF. The CDR3 coding sequence is TGTGCCAGTGCGGGAATGGGGATATACAATGAGCAGTTCTTC.